This T cell receptor (beta chain) was captured in a study of CD8+ T cells in alopecia areata. The V end lost 1 base, the J end lost 6 bases, and 1 base lay between the germline ends. Germline V gene lookup returns CDR1 DFQATT and CDR2 SNEGSKA (reference sequence). The CDR3 sequence is 10 residues long. This clone has a handful of counts. The antigen remains undetermined. Other DNA variants within this sample encode the same CDR3. Study-wide findings and caveats: The study found tofacitinib significantly decreased scalp clonality and expanded CD8+ clones among the top 100.

The treatment denotes: oral pan-JAK inhibitor, 5-10 mg twice daily. From alopecia areata patients, lesional scalp punch biopsies and peripheral blood were collected. Cell sorting was applied to PBMCs, and CD4+ and CD8+ T cells were collected. Following RNA extraction, reverse transcription yielded cDNA that acted as the sequencing template. Generated by immunoSEQ multiplex PCR, the TCRdb table keeps only in-frame clones and is missing some. The repertoire consists of about 190,000 clones, with about 60% occurring once and the leading ten covering less than 0.8%. This clonotype was obtained from a human donor with alopecia areata. This sequence joins TRBV20-1 and TRBJ2-4, with D unclear. Sequenced here: CD4+ T cells sorted from blood, sampled at week 4, from a patient treated with tofacitinib. The CDR3 loop is CSARGNIQYF. DNA for the CDR3: TGCAGTGCTAGAGGAAACATTCAGTACTTC.